This TCR beta chain was sequenced for a study of CD8+CD57+ T cells in acquired aplastic anemia. The CDR3 runs 16 residues. The germline CDR1 and CDR2 sequences are KGHDR and SFDVKD. A remark on this clonotype: At one of its ends the junction is not consistent with the germline gene, which may arise from a read error.

Genomic DNA, the template, was used for profiling of the TCR beta VDJ and CDR3. TCRdb re-derived calls from the reads in MiXCR, one entry per CDR3 protein. The sample includes approximately 160,000 distinct CDR3 sequences, around 45% of them seen just once. This sequence originates from a human donor in good health. The chain couples TRBV24-1 to TRBJ2-3; D not certain. The source material was sorted CD4+, CD8+, or CD8+CD57+ T cells (not recorded which) from PBMCs. CDR3 sequence reads: CATSERPRTNTDTQCF. CDR3 in DNA: TGTGCTACCAGTGAAAGACCGCGAACCAACACAGATACGCAGTGTTTT.